The entry below describes one T cell receptor beta chain. The specificity of this receptor is unknown. No base-level quality is on record; no much larger clone is a single base apart. CDR1 MDHEN and CDR2 SYDVKM were looked up in the germline V gene. Spanning cysteine to phenylalanine, the CDR3 consists of 14 amino acids. Only CDR3 DNA is held: 42 bases, read in frame from base 1. Cut back by 2 bases and 5 bases, the V and J ends lie 13 bases apart. The sample is drawn from a study of CD8 T cells in ankylosing spondylitis (TCRdb year 2017). Background on the whole study: To find TCR variants linked to disease, the study profiled T cell receptor beta repertoires in ankylosing spondylitis patients and healthy donors. Peripheral blood was sampled, and synovial fluid was additionally collected from ankylosing spondylitis patients. The full study cohort was made up of about two dozen ankylosing spondylitis patients and roughly 98 healthy donors. General study outcomes and caveats: According to the report, matched synovial fluid samples from ankylosing spondylitis patients were significantly enriched for the disease-linked clones. Blood from ankylosing spondylitis patients appeared to be characterized by a TCR beta motif composed of roughly 8 highly homologous amino acid variants. Some motif variants had previously been reported in the synovial fluid and blood of reactive arthritis patients, which suggests shared mechanisms of disease initiation. In peripheral blood, the disease-linked clones were found at relatively low frequencies and had a CD8+ phenotype.

Data came from an Illumina HiSeq 2500. TCR beta libraries were prepared by quantitative 5'-RACE with molecular barcodes. Per the authors' processing: Disease-linked TCR variants were identified with a new computational method built on a probabilistic model of VDJ rearrangement. Using fastp trimming at Q25 and MiXCR clonotype assembly, TCRdb reanalyzed the public sequencing data and kept in-frame beta chains. Rows merge per CDR3 protein into single entries with the most common DNA and genes. None of the V and J calls come from the authors' own analysis; TCRdb made them. The sample records hundreds of thousands of distinct CDR3 sequences, over 30% of which are singletons. Clones ranked in the top ten supply around 4% of the sample.

The rearrangement combines TRBV28 with TRBJ2-7; the D gene is possibly TRBD1, with 5 bases matching. This sequence was found in a male donor with ankylosing spondylitis or in good health (not recorded which). Material for sequencing was blood, either unsorted or a sorted T cell fraction (not recorded which). The CDR3 in this case is CASSLAAGSHEQYF. The sequenced DNA is TGTGCCAGCAGTTTAGCGGCAGGGTCCCACGAGCAGTACTTC.